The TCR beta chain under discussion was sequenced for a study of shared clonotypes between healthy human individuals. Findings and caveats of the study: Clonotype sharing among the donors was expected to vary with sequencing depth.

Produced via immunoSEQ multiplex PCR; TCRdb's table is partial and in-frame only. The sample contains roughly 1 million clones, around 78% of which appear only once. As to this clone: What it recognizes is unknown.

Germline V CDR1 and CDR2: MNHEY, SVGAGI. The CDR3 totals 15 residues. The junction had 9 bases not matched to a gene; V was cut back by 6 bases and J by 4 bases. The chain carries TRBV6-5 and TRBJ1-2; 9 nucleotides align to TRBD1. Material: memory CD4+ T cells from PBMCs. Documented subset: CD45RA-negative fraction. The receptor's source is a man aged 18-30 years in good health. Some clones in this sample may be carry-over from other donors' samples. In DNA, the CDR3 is TGTGCCAGCAGCATCAGGACAGGGGACATCTATGGCTACACCTTC. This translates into CASSIRTGDIYGYTF.